This T cell receptor beta chain stems from a study of blood T cell repertoires in COVID-19. Membership in each cohort depended on participant-reported clinical history. Profiling relied on immunoSEQ multiplex PCR, and the TCRdb table lists in-frame clones only, not all of them. Of about 180,000 clones listed, roughly 80% were seen once; the top ten hold approximately 15%. The receptor was isolated from a man aged 60-69 years who had been exposed to COVID-19. Sequenced sample: PBMCs or T cells enriched from blood (not recorded which).

CDR3 sequence (DNA): TGCGCCAGCAGTCAATCGGCGGAGAGGTCTGGAAACACCATATATTTT. Translation gives CASSQSAERSGNTIYF. The chain joins TRBV23-1 to TRBJ1-3; D call uncertain. TRBV23-1 is marked as an open reading frame, function uncertain. Trimming removed 0 bases from V and 1 base from J, with 10 bases in between. The CDR3 is made up of 16 amino acids.